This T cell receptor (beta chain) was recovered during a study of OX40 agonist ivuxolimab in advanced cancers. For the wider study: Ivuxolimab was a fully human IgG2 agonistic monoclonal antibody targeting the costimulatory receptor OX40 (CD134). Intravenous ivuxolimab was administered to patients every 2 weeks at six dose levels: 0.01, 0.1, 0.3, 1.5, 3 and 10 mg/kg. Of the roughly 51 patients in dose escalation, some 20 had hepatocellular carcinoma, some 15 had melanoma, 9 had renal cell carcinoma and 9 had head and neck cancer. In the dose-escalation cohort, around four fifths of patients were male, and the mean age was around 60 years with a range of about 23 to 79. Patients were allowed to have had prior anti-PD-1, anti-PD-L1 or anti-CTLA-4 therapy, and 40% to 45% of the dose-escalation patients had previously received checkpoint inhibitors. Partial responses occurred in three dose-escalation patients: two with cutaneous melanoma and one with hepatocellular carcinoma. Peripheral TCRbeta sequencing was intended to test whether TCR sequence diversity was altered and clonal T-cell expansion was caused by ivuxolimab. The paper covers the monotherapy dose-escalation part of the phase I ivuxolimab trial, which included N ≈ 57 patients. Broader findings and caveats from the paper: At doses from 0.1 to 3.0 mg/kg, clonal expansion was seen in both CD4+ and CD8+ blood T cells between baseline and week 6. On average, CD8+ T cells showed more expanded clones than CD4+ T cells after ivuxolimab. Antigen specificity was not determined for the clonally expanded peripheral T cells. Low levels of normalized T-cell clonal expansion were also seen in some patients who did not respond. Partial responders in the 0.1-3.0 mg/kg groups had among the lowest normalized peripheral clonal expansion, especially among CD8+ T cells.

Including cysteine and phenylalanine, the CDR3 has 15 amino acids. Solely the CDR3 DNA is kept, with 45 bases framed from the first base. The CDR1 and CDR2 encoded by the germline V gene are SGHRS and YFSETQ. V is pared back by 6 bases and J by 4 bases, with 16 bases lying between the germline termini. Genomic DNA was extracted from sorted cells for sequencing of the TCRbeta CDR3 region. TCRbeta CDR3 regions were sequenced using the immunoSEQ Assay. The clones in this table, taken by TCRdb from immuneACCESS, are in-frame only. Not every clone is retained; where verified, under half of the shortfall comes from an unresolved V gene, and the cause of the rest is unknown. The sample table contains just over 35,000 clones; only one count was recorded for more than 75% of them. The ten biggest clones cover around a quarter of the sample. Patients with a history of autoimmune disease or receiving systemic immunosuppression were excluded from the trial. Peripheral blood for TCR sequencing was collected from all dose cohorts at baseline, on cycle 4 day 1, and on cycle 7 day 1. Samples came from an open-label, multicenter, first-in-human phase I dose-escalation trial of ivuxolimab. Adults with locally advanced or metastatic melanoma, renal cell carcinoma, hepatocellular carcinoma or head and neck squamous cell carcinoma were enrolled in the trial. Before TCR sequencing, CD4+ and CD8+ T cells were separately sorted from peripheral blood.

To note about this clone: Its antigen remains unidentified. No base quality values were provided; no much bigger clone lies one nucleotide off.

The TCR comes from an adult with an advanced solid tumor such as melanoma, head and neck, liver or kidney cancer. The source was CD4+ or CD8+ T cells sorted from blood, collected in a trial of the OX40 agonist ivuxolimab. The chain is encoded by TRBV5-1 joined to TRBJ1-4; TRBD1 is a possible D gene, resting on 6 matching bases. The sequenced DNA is TGCGCCAGCACCTGGACAGCCGGACATAATGAAAAACTGTTTTTT. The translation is CASTWTAGHNEKLFF.